Below are 7 T cell receptor beta chains sequenced from a single sample in a study of CD8 T cells in ankylosing spondylitis. General study findings and limits: In ankylosing spondylitis blood, a motif of roughly eight highly homologous TCR beta variants appeared characteristic.

These receptors lack a known antigen. TCRdb used MiXCR to reprocess the 5' RACE reads, holding one entry per CDR3 protein. The sample shows just under 550,000 distinct CDR3 sequences, roughly 13% of them seen only once. Sequencing was carried out using blood, either unsorted or a sorted T cell fraction (not recorded which). Receptors were obtained from a male donor with ankylosing spondylitis.

This clonotype was counted ten times or more. V and J are TRBV6-1 and TRBJ2-6, with 10 bases matching TRBD1. Germline V gene data show CDR1 as MNHNS and CDR2 as SASEGT. V was pared by 10 bases and J by 0 bases, with 9 bases of the junction left unmatched. The CDR3 extends over 17 amino acids. For the CDR3, the DNA is TGTGCCATTGAGGACAGGGGGTTACTCTCTGGGGCCAACGTCCTGACTTTC. This sequence encodes CAIEDRGLLSGANVLTF.

This clonotype was detected only a few times. The chain recombines TRBV11-2 with TRBJ1-1; 10 positions match TRBD1. V lost 5 bases and J lost 4; bases outside the gene matches: 13. The CDR3 length is 17 residues. Germline values: CDR1 SGHAT, CDR2 FQNNGV. The CDR3 protein is CASSQRDRGIRATEAFF. CDR3 bases: TGTGCCAGCAGCCAAAGGGACAGGGGAATCCGTGCCACTGAAGCTTTCTTT.

This chain connects TRBV5-8 to TRBJ2-3, with D unresolved. Germline values: CDR1 SGHTS, CDR2 YDEGEE. The CDR3 contains 14 residues. Trimming stripped 1 base from V and 6 bases from J, with 12 bases between. For the CDR3, the DNA is TGTGCCAGCAGCTTGTCGACTGGTAGGGATACGCAGTATTTT. Its translation is CASSLSTGRDTQYF.

The chain uses TRBV9 and TRBJ1-1; no reliable D call. There are 15 residues in the CDR3. Trimming removed 2 bases from V and 1 base from J, with 12 bases in between. Germline loops: CDR1 SGDLS, CDR2 YYNGEE. CDR3 sequence (DNA): TGTGCCAGCAGCGTGAATGATGGAGGGAACACTGAAGCTTTCTTT. Translated, it gives CASSVNDGGNTEAFF. The full variable domain, completed using reference TRBV9 and TRBJ1-1, is DSGVTQTPKHLITATGQRVTLRCSPRSGDLSVYWYQQSLDQGLQFLIQYYNGEERAKGNILERFSAQQFPDLHSELNLSSLELGDSALYFCASSVNDGGNTEAFFGQGTRLTVV.

This clonotype was seen only a few times. The V and J genes are TRBV20-1 and TRBJ2-1; 15 bases align to TRBD2. The length of the CDR3 is 18 residues. After removal of 5 bases from V and 2 bases from J, the junction contained 10 bases not matched to a gene. Germline loops: CDR1 DFQATT, CDR2 SNEGSKA (reference sequence). DNA for the CDR3: TGCAGTGCTCCCAGCGGGACTAGCGGGAGGCGCGCCTACAATGAGCAGTTCTTC. Amino acid sequence: CSAPSGTSGRRAYNEQFF.

The chain has TRBV4-1 and TRBJ1-4, with a possible D match to TRBD1 (5 bases). V was cut by 3 bases and J by 6 bases, with 14 bases left in between. Germline V gives CDR1 MGHRA, CDR2 YSYEKL. CDR3 size: 15 residues. CDR3 sequence: CASSHNQGGDEKLFF. CDR3 DNA: TGCGCCAGCAGCCATAACCAGGGAGGGGATGAAAAACTGTTTTTT.

The chain combines TRBV12-3 or TRBV12-4 with TRBJ1-3, with D perhaps matching TRBD1 (6 bases). V dropped 8 bases and J dropped 0 bases, with 14 bases sitting between them. The CDR3 spans 15 residues. The CDR3 DNA is TGTGCCAGCCACACGACAGGAGGCTCTGGAAACACCATATATTTT. Encoded protein: CASHTTGGSGNTIYF.